Listed below are T cell receptor beta chains from one sample, sequenced in a study of blood T cell repertoires in COVID-19. The repertoire was sequenced with immunoSEQ multiplex PCR; TCRdb's copy has only in-frame clones and lacks some. Found here are some 16,000 clones, around 86% of them singletons; the top ten hold around 13%. Source material: peripheral blood. These receptors all stem from a human donor in a cohort sampled during active COVID-19. The CDR3 runs from the conserved cysteine through the conserved F or W. Each record gives: clone size, CDR3 length, V gene, J gene, D gene, CDR3 protein, CDR3 DNA. The D gene is left open where the match is weak. Some rows mark clone size as missing; the rest say once, few, many or name a class of expanded clone.

clone size: NA
CDR3 length: 14
V gene: TRBV2
J gene: TRBJ2-2
D gene: TRBD1
CDR3 protein: CASRGQGEVGELFF
CDR3 DNA: TGTGCCAGCAGGGGACAGGGGGAAGTCGGGGAGCTGTTTTTT

clone size: NA
CDR3 length: 16
V gene: TRBV11-2
J gene: TRBJ1-3
D gene: NA
CDR3 protein: CASSLHQVLSGNTIYF
CDR3 DNA: TGTGCCAGCAGCTTACATCAGGTTCTCTCTGGAAACACCATATATTTT

clone size: NA
CDR3 length: 15
V gene: TRBV7-2
J gene: TRBJ2-7
D gene: TRBD1
CDR3 protein: CASSQTGGSSYEQYF
CDR3 DNA: TGTGCCAGCAGCCAAACAGGGGGCAGCTCCTACGAGCAGTACTTC

clone size: NA
CDR3 length: 13
V gene: TRBV5-4
J gene: TRBJ2-5
D gene: NA
CDR3 protein: CASSPIPEQTQYF
CDR3 DNA: TGTGCCAGCAGCCCCATACCGGAGCAGACCCAGTACTTC

clone size: NA
CDR3 length: 16
V gene: TRBV5-4
J gene: TRBJ2-3
D gene: TRBD2
CDR3 protein: CASSLASGGEIDTQYF
CDR3 DNA: TGTGCCAGCAGCTTGGCCAGCGGGGGGGAAATAGATACGCAGTATTTT

clone size: once
CDR3 length: 18
V gene: TRBV6-2/TRBV6-3
J gene: TRBJ2-3
D gene: TRBD2
CDR3 protein: CASTPLAGGPMSTDTQYF
CDR3 DNA: TGTGCCAGCACCCCCCTAGCGGGGGGGCCTATGAGCACAGATACGCAGTATTTT

clone size: once
CDR3 length: 14
V gene: TRBV6-5
J gene: TRBJ1-5
D gene: NA
CDR3 protein: CASSSGRANQPQHF
CDR3 DNA: TGTGCCAGCAGCTCAGGCAGGGCAAATCAGCCCCAGCATTTT

clone size: NA
CDR3 length: 15
V gene: TRBV6-5
J gene: TRBJ2-2
D gene: NA
CDR3 protein: CASPKAGPDTGELFF
CDR3 DNA: TGTGCCAGCCCCAAGGCGGGGCCCGACACCGGGGAGCTGTTTTTT

clone size: NA
CDR3 length: 17
V gene: TRBV2
J gene: TRBJ2-4
D gene: TRBD2
CDR3 protein: CASRVAGDRRAKNIQYF
CDR3 DNA: TGTGCCAGCAGGGTAGCGGGGGACAGAAGGGCCAAAAACATTCAGTACTTC

clone size: NA
CDR3 length: 14
V gene: TRBV7-2
J gene: TRBJ2-1
D gene: NA
CDR3 protein: CASSFLQGYNEQFF
CDR3 DNA: TGTGCCAGCAGCTTCTTACAGGGCTACAATGAGCAGTTCTTC

clone size: NA
CDR3 length: 13
V gene: TRBV7-3
J gene: TRBJ2-2
D gene: NA
CDR3 protein: CASSLNSAGELFF
CDR3 DNA: TGTGCCAGCAGCTTAAATTCGGCCGGGGAGCTGTTTTTT

clone size: NA
CDR3 length: 15
V gene: TRBV2
J gene: TRBJ1-5
D gene: NA
CDR3 protein: CASSETRGTGEPQHF
CDR3 DNA: TGTGCCAGCAGTGAAACGAGGGGCACGGGGGAGCCCCAGCATTTT

clone size: once
CDR3 length: 15
V gene: TRBV11-2
J gene: TRBJ2-7
D gene: TRBD1
CDR3 protein: CASSSMPWTGAEQYF
CDR3 DNA: TGTGCCAGCAGCTCCATGCCCTGGACAGGAGCCGAGCAGTACTTC

clone size: NA
CDR3 length: 15
V gene: TRBV5-1
J gene: TRBJ2-7
D gene: TRBD1
CDR3 protein: CASSWGTGLSYEQYF
CDR3 DNA: TGCGCCAGCAGCTGGGGGACAGGTCTTTCCTACGAGCAGTACTTC

clone size: NA
CDR3 length: 17
V gene: TRBV28
J gene: TRBJ2-3
D gene: NA
CDR3 protein: CASREHQGPRVTDTQYF
CDR3 DNA: TGTGCCAGCAGGGAACACCAGGGGCCTAGAGTTACAGATACGCAGTATTTT

clone size: NA
CDR3 length: 13
V gene: TRBV11-3
J gene: TRBJ2-1
D gene: TRBD2
CDR3 protein: CASSLGGGNEQFF
CDR3 DNA: TGTGCCAGCAGCTTAGGGGGGGGCAATGAGCAGTTCTTC

clone size: NA
CDR3 length: 12
V gene: TRBV14
J gene: TRBJ2-1
D gene: NA
CDR3 protein: CASSQSRGMQFF
CDR3 DNA: TGTGCCAGCAGCCAGTCCAGGGGAATGCAGTTCTTC

clone size: NA
CDR3 length: 15
V gene: TRBV23-1
J gene: TRBJ2-2
D gene: TRBD1
CDR3 protein: CASSQGQGDTGELFF
CDR3 DNA: TGCGCCAGCAGTCAGGGACAGGGGGACACCGGGGAGCTGTTTTTT

clone size: NA
CDR3 length: 15
V gene: TRBV6-2/TRBV6-3
J gene: TRBJ1-6
D gene: NA
CDR3 protein: CASSYGPARNSPLHF
CDR3 DNA: TGTGCCAGCAGTTACGGGCCAGCTCGGAATTCACCCCTCCACTTT

clone size: once
CDR3 length: 12
V gene: TRBV19
J gene: TRBJ1-5
D gene: NA
CDR3 protein: CATQGPDQPQHF
CDR3 DNA: TGTGCCACCCAGGGCCCAGATCAGCCCCAGCATTTT

clone size: few
CDR3 length: 12
V gene: TRBV9
J gene: TRBJ2-5
D gene: NA
CDR3 protein: CASSVDKETQYF
CDR3 DNA: TGTGCCAGCAGCGTAGACAAAGAGACCCAGTACTTC

clone size: once
CDR3 length: 14
V gene: TRBV11-2
J gene: TRBJ2-7
D gene: TRBD2
CDR3 protein: CASSPRQGLPKQYF
CDR3 DNA: TGTGCCAGCAGCCCCCGGCAGGGACTACCCAAGCAGTACTTC

clone size: few
CDR3 length: 13
V gene: TRBV27
J gene: TRBJ2-7
D gene: TRBD1
CDR3 protein: CASSPSQGWEQYF
CDR3 DNA: TGTGCCAGCAGTCCATCACAGGGGTGGGAGCAGTACTTC

clone size: once
CDR3 length: 14
V gene: TRBV7-2
J gene: TRBJ1-2
D gene: NA
CDR3 protein: CASSFPGHYYGYTF
CDR3 DNA: TGTGCCAGCAGCTTCCCGGGACATTACTATGGCTACACCTTC

clone size: once
CDR3 length: 18
V gene: TRBV5-1
J gene: TRBJ1-1
D gene: TRBD1
CDR3 protein: CASSLVPTGNFVNTEAFF
CDR3 DNA: TGCGCCAGCAGCTTGGTTCCGACAGGGAACTTCGTCAACACTGAAGCTTTCTTT

clone size: NA
CDR3 length: 15
V gene: TRBV9
J gene: TRBJ2-1
D gene: NA
CDR3 protein: CASSVGHVSYNEQFF
CDR3 DNA: TGTGCCAGCAGCGTAGGACACGTCTCCTACAATGAGCAGTTCTTC

clone size: NA
CDR3 length: 16
V gene: TRBV5-6
J gene: TRBJ2-7
D gene: TRBD1
CDR3 protein: CASSHRARGRGREQYF
CDR3 DNA: TGTGCCAGCAGCCACCGCGCCCGGGGCAGGGGGCGCGAGCAGTACTTC

clone size: NA
CDR3 length: 17
V gene: TRBV7-2
J gene: TRBJ1-1
D gene: NA
CDR3 protein: CASSLVIGAGYRTEAFF
CDR3 DNA: TGTGCCAGCAGCTTAGTTATCGGCGCCGGATACAGGACTGAAGCTTTCTTT

clone size: NA
CDR3 length: 15
V gene: TRBV15
J gene: TRBJ1-5
D gene: NA
CDR3 protein: CATSRDGYSNQPQHF
CDR3 DNA: TGTGCCACCAGCAGAGACGGGTATAGCAATCAGCCCCAGCATTTT

clone size: NA
CDR3 length: 17
V gene: TRBV5-1
J gene: TRBJ1-5
D gene: NA
CDR3 protein: CASSSTPIDDSNQPQHF
CDR3 DNA: TGCGCCAGCAGCTCGACACCGATTGATGATAGCAATCAGCCCCAGCATTTT

clone size: NA
CDR3 length: 16
V gene: TRBV18
J gene: TRBJ2-5
D gene: NA
CDR3 protein: CASSPVASPSQETQYF
CDR3 DNA: TGTGCCAGCTCACCAGTCGCTAGCCCGAGCCAAGAGACCCAGTACTTC

clone size: NA
CDR3 length: 17
V gene: TRBV5-6
J gene: TRBJ2-1
D gene: TRBD2
CDR3 protein: CASSQLWRGSSYNEQFF
CDR3 DNA: TGTGCCAGCAGCCAACTGTGGCGGGGGAGCTCCTACAATGAGCAGTTCTTC

clone size: NA
CDR3 length: 14
V gene: TRBV20-1
J gene: TRBJ1-1
D gene: NA
CDR3 protein: CSASLGGPWTEAFF
CDR3 DNA: TGCAGTGCTAGTTTGGGAGGACCGTGGACTGAAGCTTTCTTT

clone size: NA
CDR3 length: 16
V gene: TRBV5-1
J gene: TRBJ2-5
D gene: TRBD2
CDR3 protein: CASSSERGVRQETQYF
CDR3 DNA: TGCGCCAGCAGCTCAGAGCGGGGGGTGCGCCAAGAGACCCAGTACTTC

clone size: NA
CDR3 length: 13
V gene: TRBV19
J gene: TRBJ1-2
D gene: NA
CDR3 protein: CASSIGTNQRDTF
CDR3 DNA: TGTGCCAGTAGTATTGGTACCAATCAGAGGGACACCTTC